This T cell receptor (beta chain) is from a study of blood T cells in healthy people across ages. Germline CDR1 and CDR2: KGHDR and SFDVKD. The length of the CDR3 is 15 residues. Trimming cost V 8 bases and J 2 bases; bases outside gene matches: 5. Drawing of peripheral blood yielded ten milliliters from each donor. PCR was performed a second time for roughly 7 to 11 cycles using a sample-barcoded 5' primer and a J-beta primer mix. One entry per CDR3 protein, called by TCRdb with MiXCR from the 5' RACE reads. The sample holds 750,000 to 950,000 distinct CDR3 sequences, 25% to 30% seen once. The same data also contributed to another study, on T cells of mothers and their children. That report notes: All donors were healthy and Caucasian; they were a few mothers and their six children. It was through the M1S primer of the second PCR that sample barcodes and 2-4 random nucleotides were added.

The sequence derives from a woman in her forties in good health. The rearrangement uses TRBV24-1 and TRBJ2-3, with TRBD1 matching 11 bases. Specimen: blood. The CDR3 protein is CATKGTGGHTDTQYF. For the CDR3, the DNA is TGTGCCACCAAAGGGACAGGGGGACACACAGATACGCAGTATTTT.